This T cell receptor (beta chain) was profiled in a study of CD8+CD57+ T cells in acquired aplastic anemia (dated by TCRdb to 2016 to 2019). Background on the whole study: Extracted DNA from sorted CD4+ and CD8+ cells averaged about 2.9 ug, ranging from roughly 0.2 to 30 ug. CD8+CD57+ expansion was defined as frequency above the mean frequency observed in healthy subjects. General findings and caveats noted by the study authors: Between patients and healthy controls, no significant difference in CD8+ Simpson's diversity was found (P=0.060). Around 30 CD8+ CDR3 sequences were found to be shared between patients and controls, but these sequences appeared to be highly expressed in patients and within the immunodominant clones of the patients.

A note on this clonotype: Its antigen is not yet known. There are no base qualities to consult, and no much larger clone falls within one base.

TCR beta VDJ combination and CDR3 sequence profiling used genomic DNA as the template. TCR repertoire sequencing was run on an Illumina HiSeq 2000. The paper's processing steps were these. Repertoire assessment relied on Simpson's diversity index, CDR3 size and DJ length profiles, and TRBV/TRBJ rearrangement plots. The most abundant DNA sequence in the deep sequencing data was taken as the immunodominant clone. CDR3 amino acid sequences were screened for sharing across subjects and compared with published repertoires and the VDJdb database. TCRdb applied fastp at Q25 and MiXCR to the public reads, then kept only in-frame beta chains. Each CDR3 protein gets just one entry, which takes the most common genes and DNA from the rows behind it. The V and J calls shown here were made by TCRdb, not taken from the authors' results. Here the sample has 150,000 to 200,000 distinct CDR3 sequences; more than 40% occur a single time. The ten largest clones add up to over 25% of the sample.

V is pared back by 5 bases and J by 5 bases, with 12 bases lying between the germline termini. The germline V gene yields SNHLY for CDR1 and FYNNEI for CDR2. There are 13 amino acids in the CDR3, from cysteine to phenylalanine inclusive. The read is trimmed to its CDR3 DNA, 39 bases read in frame from base 1. Patients chosen for sequencing had shown expansion of CD8+CD57+ cells by flow cytometry. All patients had severe acquired aplastic anemia diagnosed by International Study of Aplastic Anemia and Agranulocytosis and Camitta criteria. Patients had received no therapy at the time of blood sampling. In this study, sorted CD4+ and CD8+ T cells from the blood of healthy subjects and of severe aplastic anemia patients had their TCR repertoires deep-sequenced. In the USA, patient enrollment took place under clinicaltrials.gov protocols 00001620, 01623167, 00001397, 00071045, 00081523 and 00961064. Ficoll-Paque density gradient centrifugation was used to isolate peripheral blood mononuclear cells. Before DNA extraction, CD4+ and CD8+ T cells were sorted with FACS or magnetic beads.

What was sequenced was sorted CD4+, CD8+, or CD8+CD57+ T cells (not recorded which) from PBMCs. The chain uses TRBV2 and TRBJ2-5; no D gene is confidently identified. This receptor was taken from a human donor with aplastic anemia. The CDR3 protein sequence reads: CASSFSVWETQYF. The DNA reads TGTGCCAGCAGTTTTTCGGTTTGGGAGACCCAGTACTTC.